A selection of T cell receptor beta chains follows, all from one sample in a study of cytomegalovirus exposure and HLA in healthy donors. Data came from immunoSEQ multiplex PCR; TCRdb stores just in-frame clones and leaves some out. This repertoire includes about 59,000 clones. Material for sequencing was PBMCs. These receptors all stem from a man under 40 in good health and CMV-seropositive. Both conserved end residues are part of each CDR3. Fields, in order: V gene, J gene, D gene, CDR3 length, CDR3 DNA, CDR3 protein. D genes are given only for firm matches.

TRBV30	TRBJ2-7	TRBD2	16	TGTGCCTGGAGTAGAACTAGCGGGAGGGTGGGGTACGAGCAGTACTTC	CAWSRTSGRVGYEQYF
TRBV7-8	TRBJ1-1	TRBD1	15	TGTGCCAGCGGGGACAGGGGGCGCTCTGAAACTGAAGCTTTCTTT	CASGDRGRSETEAFF
TRBV18	TRBJ1-1	NA	12	TGTGCCAGCTCACCACGAACAGCTGAAGCTTTCTTT	CASSPRTAEAFF
TRBV29-1	TRBJ1-2	NA	11	TGCAGCGTTGCATCAGGGCAAGGCTACACCTTC	CSVASGQGYTF
TRBV11-1	TRBJ2-7	TRBD2	13	TGTGCCAGCCGACTAGCTGGAGCCTACGAGCAGTACTTC	CASRLAGAYEQYF
TRBV30	TRBJ1-2	NA	12	TGTGCCTGGAGTACCAGTAACTATGGCTACACCTTC	CAWSTSNYGYTF
TRBV28	TRBJ2-1	TRBD2	16	TGTGCCAGCAGTCCTACTAGCGGGGGCTCCTACAATGAGCAGTTCTTC	CASSPTSGGSYNEQFF
TRBV6-5	TRBJ2-1	TRBD1	15	TGTGCCAGCAGCTCCGGACAGGGGGCTTACAATGAGCAGTTCTTC	CASSSGQGAYNEQFF
TRBV6-5	TRBJ2-1	TRBD2	15	TGTGCCAGCAGTTACACTAGCGGGAGGAACAATGAGCAGTTCTTC	CASSYTSGRNNEQFF
TRBV18	TRBJ2-3	NA	15	TGTGCCAGCTCATTCAGACAGGCGAGCACAGATACGCAGTATTTT	CASSFRQASTDTQYF
TRBV4-1	TRBJ2-7	TRBD1	14	TGCGCCAGCGCCGACCAGGGGGCCGACTACGAGCAGTACTTC	CASADQGADYEQYF
TRBV9	TRBJ2-4	NA	14	TGTGCCAGCAGCGGCAGACTAGTGGATAACATTCAGTACTTC	CASSGRLVDNIQYF
TRBV10-3	TRBJ2-3	TRBD2	18	TGTGCCATCAGTGAGTTTTTGATACTAGCGGGTGGCACAGATACGCAGTATTTT	CAISEFLILAGGTDTQYF
TRBV5-1	TRBJ2-3	TRBD1	14	TGCGCCAGCAGCTGGGGACAGGCCACAGATACGCAGTATTTT	CASSWGQATDTQYF
TRBV11-2	TRBJ2-2	TRBD2	16	TGTGCCAGCAGCCGCAAACTAGCGGGACGCCCCGGGGAGCTGTTTTTT	CASSRKLAGRPGELFF
TRBV5-1	TRBJ2-3	NA	14	TGCGCCAGCAGCTTGTACGAAGCGGCGGATACGCAGTATTTT	CASSLYEAADTQYF
TRBV25-1	TRBJ2-7	TRBD1	12	TGTGCCAGCAGTGGGACAGGGTTCGAGCAGTACTTC	CASSGTGFEQYF
TRBV9	TRBJ2-1	NA	22	TGTGCCAGCAGCGTAGATGTCGGTCTATTTGGGGGCGCTTACAGAACCTACAATGAGCAGTTCTTC	CASSVDVGLFGGAYRTYNEQFF
TRBV5-6	TRBJ1-2	NA	12	TGTGCCAGCAGCTTGCGGCGGGAAGGCTACACCTTC	CASSLRREGYTF
TRBV19	TRBJ1-5	NA	16	TGTGTCAGTAGGCCGAGCGTGGGGCAGGGCAATCAGCCCCAGCATTTT	CVSRPSVGQGNQPQHF
TRBV7-9	TRBJ1-6	TRBD1	14	TGTGCCAGCAGCTCGAGGACAGGGTACTCACCCCTCCACTTT	CASSSRTGYSPLHF
TRBV6-6	TRBJ2-1	TRBD1	14	TGTGCCAGCAGTTACCCGACAGGGGGCAATGAGCAGTTCTTC	CASSYPTGGNEQFF
TRBV7-3	TRBJ2-3	TRBD2	15	TGTGCCAGCAGCTTAGGGGACTACCGGGCGGATACGCAGTATTTT	CASSLGDYRADTQYF
TRBV6-5	TRBJ2-7	NA	14	TGTGCCAGCAGTTACTCTGCTAGCTTGGACGAGCAGTACTTC	CASSYSASLDEQYF
TRBV19	TRBJ1-5	TRBD1	15	TGTGCCAGTAGTTGGGGGACAGGGGGTGGACAGCCCCAGCATTTT	CASSWGTGGGQPQHF
TRBV29-1	TRBJ2-7	TRBD1	13	TGCAGCGTCGCGGGACAGGTTATCTACGAGCAGTACTTC	CSVAGQVIYEQYF
TRBV2	TRBJ2-7	NA	12	TGTGCCAGCCCCCAGGGAAGAGGCGAGCAGTACTTC	CASPQGRGEQYF
TRBV5-4	TRBJ1-4	NA	14	TGTGCCAGCAGCTTAATTGGAGCTAATGAAAAACTGTTTTTT	CASSLIGANEKLFF